This T cell receptor (beta chain) was recorded in a study of early T cells in non-severe SARS-CoV-2 infection. TCRdb reprocessed the 5' RACE reads with MiXCR, giving one entry per CDR3 protein. Of roughly 26,000 distinct CDR3 sequences in the sample, roughly 4.6% were seen once. This clonotype occurred many times. Trimming shortened V by 3 bases and J by 6 bases, and 4 bases separated the two germline ends. CDR1 is LGHNT, CDR2 FRNRAP, per germline. The CDR3 sequence is 11 residues long. Specimen: whole blood. The receptor comes from an adult who was a healthcare worker with PCR-confirmed SARS-CoV-2 infection or an uninfected control (not recorded which). This chain uses TRBV12-5 with TRBJ2-3; no reliable D call. The chain's CDR3 is CASGFLDTQYF. The DNA of the CDR3 is TGTGCTAGTGGTTTCCTGGATACGCAGTATTTT.